A single sample is the source of the 2 T cell receptor beta chains below, sequenced in a study of T cell responses to AZD1222 COVID-19 vaccine. Libraries were prepared by immunoSEQ multiplex PCR; TCRdb keeps only in-frame clonotypes and omits some of them. This sample has about 140,000 clones, with about 92% found just once. The sequencing used peripheral blood, collected on day 0 of AZD1222 vaccination. Source of these receptors: an adult in good health.

The rearrangement joins TRBV18 to TRBJ1-3; the match to TRBD1 covers 9 bases. The ends lost 4 bases at V and 0 bases at J; junction bases unmatched: 7. The CDR3 length is 17 residues. CDR1 is KGHSH, CDR2 LQKENI, per germline. DNA of the CDR3: TGTGCCAGCTCACTAAACAGGGGGCACGACTCTGGAAACACCATATATTTT. It encodes CASSLNRGHDSGNTIYF.

The chain has TRBV5-8 and TRBJ1-6; the D is unclear. CDR1 and CDR2 (germline): SGHTS, YDEGEE. V shed 3 bases and J shed 14 bases, with 12 bases lying between them. This CDR3 contains 12 residues. The DNA of the CDR3 is TGTGCCAGCAGCTCTCTATCGAGGGCCCTCCACTTT. It codes for CASSSLSRALHF.